Presented here are 17 T cell receptor beta chains from one specimen sequenced in a study of vaccination and CD4 T cells after COVID-19. Their specific antigens are unknown. Oncomine TCR Beta short-read sequencing was applied to DNA from cultured CD4+ T cells. TCRdb itself ran the PCR reads through MiXCR, one entry per CDR3 protein. Of some 22,000 distinct CDR3 sequences in the sample, about 35% were seen once. Sample time point: late sampling 161 to 241 days after vaccination in three convalescent patients. The treatment here: roughly ten-day PBMC culture with coronavirus spike peptide pools or control peptides (ViraFEST assay). This sample comprised CD4+ T cells from blood, cultured in vitro, obtained about 7 months after SARS-CoV-2 vaccination. The receptors originated from a human donor who had recovered from COVID-19.

The rearrangement uses TRBV28 and TRBJ2-7; TRBD1 matches at 8 bases. Unmatched junction bases numbered 7, after V lost 4 bases and J lost 5 bases. The CDR3 is made up of 14 amino acids. Germline V lookup: CDR1 MDHEN, CDR2 SYDVKM. CDR3 region: CASSSPTGVHEQYF. CDR3 bases: TGTGCCAGCAGTTCGCCGACAGGGGTACACGAGCAGTACTTC.

The chain combines TRBV20-1 with TRBJ2-7, with TRBD2 matching 11 bases. Germline CDR1 DFQATT, CDR2 SNEGSKA (reference sequence). Trimming at V came to 6 bases and at J to 0 bases, leaving 7 bases not matched to a gene. The CDR3 has 15 residues. CDR3 nucleotide sequence: TGCAGTGCAACCGGGACTAGCGGAGCCTCCTACGAGCAGTACTTC. Protein sequence: CSATGTSGASYEQYF.

This clonotype was seen only a few times. V is TRBV20-1 and J is TRBJ2-5; 7 bases agree with TRBD1. The V gene end was trimmed by 7 bases and the J gene end by 3 bases; junction bases not matched to a gene: 5. The CDR3 totals 12 residues. Germline V gene sequence: CDR1 DFQATT, CDR2 SNEGSKA (reference sequence). In DNA form, the CDR3 reads TGCAGTGTAACCAGGGGGAAAGAGACCCAGTACTTC. Protein sequence: CSVTRGKETQYF.

Turning to this clonotype: The junction and the germline gene differ at one end; a read error may be behind it. V usage is TRBV7-9 and J usage is TRBJ1-1, with 7 bases aligning to TRBD1. Per germline, CDR1 SEHNR and CDR2 FQNEAQ (reference sequence). CDR3 length: 13 amino acids. CDR3 residues: CDSSLAGGTEAFF. CDR3 DNA: TGTGACAGCAGCTTAGCAGGGGGCACTGAAGCTTTCTTT.

This clonotype was detected a few times. The J gene is TRBJ1-2, the V gene TRBV25-1; the D gene is possibly TRBD1 (6 bases). Germline V CDR1 and CDR2: MGHDK, SYGVNS. The V and J ends lost 5 bases and 1 base respectively, with 17 bases between them. The CDR3 loop spans 16 amino acids. In DNA form, the CDR3 reads TGTGCCAGCAGTTCCGCCGACTTAGGGGGTAACTATGGCTACACCTTC. It is translated as CASSSADLGGNYGYTF.

This clonotype was observed a few times. The rearrangement links TRBV20-1 to TRBJ2-7; D may correspond to TRBD1 or TRBD2 (5 bases each). The V gene lost 2 bases and the J gene lost 0 bases, with 14 bases spanning the gap. Looked up from germline, CDR1 is DFQATT and CDR2 is SNEGSKA (reference sequence). The CDR3 is 15 amino acids. The CDR3 loop is CSARSSGTVSYEQYF. The DNA of the CDR3 is TGCAGTGCTAGATCTTCCGGGACCGTCTCCTACGAGCAGTACTTC.

The V gene is TRBV10-3, the J gene TRBJ2-5; 8 bases align to TRBD2. The CDR3 spans 15 residues. The germline V gene encodes CDR1 ENHRY and CDR2 SYGVKD. V was pared by 0 bases and J by 4 bases, with 4 bases of the junction left unmatched. The CDR3, as DNA: TGTGCCATCAGTGAGTCGTCGGGAGGGGGAGAGACCCAGTACTTC. As protein: CAISESSGGGETQYF.

CDR3 nucleotide sequence: TGTGCCAGCAGTTTAACGGGGGCCGGGTCCTACGAGCAGTACTTC. Translation gives CASSLTGAGSYEQYF. This chain connects TRBV28 to TRBJ2-7; TRBD1 or TRBD2 may be the D gene (6 bases each). CDR3 size: 15 residues. V was shortened by 2 bases and J by 1 base, with 12 bases between the two germline ends. Germline CDR1 MDHEN, CDR2 SYDVKM.

This clonotype came up a few times. This chain links TRBV21-1 with TRBJ2-7; TRBD1, the table's D call, lacks a check against the DNA. TRBV21-1 is a pseudogene locus. CDR3 length: 14 residues. CDR3 residues: CASSKAWTAYEQYF. The CDR3 DNA sequence: TGTGCCAGCAGCAAGGCCTGGACAGCCTACGAGCAGTACTTC.

This clonotype was observed once. The chain has TRBV20-1 and TRBJ2-2, with D perhaps TRBD1 or TRBD2 (6 bases each). The CDR3 has 16 amino acids. Trimming stripped 3 bases from V and 7 bases from J, with 21 bases between. Germline V CDR1 and CDR2: DFQATT, SNEGSKA (reference sequence). CDR3 sequence: CSARGGVTGTVGELFF. DNA of the CDR3: TGCAGTGCTAGGGGGGGCGTAACCGGGACCGTCGGGGAGCTGTTTTTT.

The V and J genes are TRBV11-3 and TRBJ2-6; a possible D gene is TRBD2 (6 bases). This CDR3 region has 17 residues. The V and J ends lost 3 bases and 1 base respectively, with 13 bases between them. Per the germline V gene, CDR1 is SGHNT and CDR2 is YENEEA. As DNA, the CDR3 is TGTGCCAGCAGCTTCTCCTCTGGGGGGTCTGGGGCCAACGTCCTGACTTTC. This codes for CASSFSSGGSGANVLTF.

This clonotype appeared a few times. This rearrangement joins TRBV7-8 to TRBJ2-5; possibly TRBD1 for D (5 bases). There are 16 residues in the CDR3. The ends were cut back, 4 bases at V and 2 bases at J, with 17 bases in the middle. Looked up from germline, CDR1 is SGHVS and CDR2 is FQNEAQ. The DNA for the CDR3 is TGTGCCAGCAGCTCCAGCTCGTCGACAGCACAAGAGACCCAGTACTTC. This translates into CASSSSSSTAQETQYF.

The chain combines TRBV6-5 with TRBJ1-1; D is uncertain. Germline CDR1 and CDR2: MNHEY and SVGAGI. Trimming shortened V by 4 bases and J by 1 base, and 7 bases separated the two germline ends. The CDR3 spans 13 residues. The CDR3 reads CASSWVPNTEAFF. CDR3 bases: TGTGCCAGCAGTTGGGTCCCGAACACTGAAGCTTTCTTT.

The J gene is TRBJ2-7, the V gene TRBV6-5; D gene uncertain. Germline V gene lookup returns CDR1 MNHEY and CDR2 SVGAGI. The CDR3 runs 11 residues. V was shortened by 4 bases and J by 7 bases, with 8 bases between the two germline ends. CDR3 amino acids: CASSSNTEQYF. The CDR3 DNA is TGTGCCAGCAGTTCCAACACTGAGCAGTACTTC.

The gene calls are TRBV7-2 and TRBJ2-7; tentative D call: TRBD1 (6 bases). The V gene lost 0 bases and the J gene lost 3 bases, with 12 bases spanning the gap. The CDR3 is 15 amino acids. Germline values: CDR1 SGHTA, CDR2 FQGNSA. DNA of the CDR3: TGTGCCAGCAGCTTAGCAGGGGGTTTTGGCTACGAGCAGTACTTC. Protein product: CASSLAGGFGYEQYF. The variable domain in full, with the rest retrieved from reference TRBV7-2 and TRBJ2-7, is GAGVSQSPSNKVTEKGKDVELRCDPISGHTALYWYRQSLGQGLEFLIYFQGNSAPDKSGLPSDRFSAERTGGSVSTLTIQRTQQEDSAVYLCASSLAGGFGYEQYFGPGTRLTVT.

The V gene is TRBV20-1, the J gene TRBJ2-3; 10 nucleotides agree with TRBD2. Germline V gene data show CDR1 as DFQATT and CDR2 as SNEGSKA (reference sequence). Trimming at V came to 0 bases and at J to 1 base, leaving 1 base not matched to a gene. This CDR3 comprises 15 residues. DNA of the CDR3: TGCAGTGCTAGAGACCTAGCGGGAGGCACAGATACGCAGTATTTT. This sequence encodes CSARDLAGGTDTQYF.

The chain joins TRBV5-1 to TRBJ2-5, with D possibly matching TRBD1 (5 bases). The CDR3 totals 16 residues. Trimming left V 0 bases short and J 1 base short, with 13 bases between. The germline gives CDR1 SGHRS, CDR2 YFSETQ. The DNA for the CDR3 is TGCGCCAGCAGCTTGGCCATTGACAGAACCCAAGAGACCCAGTACTTC. This translates into CASSLAIDRTQETQYF.